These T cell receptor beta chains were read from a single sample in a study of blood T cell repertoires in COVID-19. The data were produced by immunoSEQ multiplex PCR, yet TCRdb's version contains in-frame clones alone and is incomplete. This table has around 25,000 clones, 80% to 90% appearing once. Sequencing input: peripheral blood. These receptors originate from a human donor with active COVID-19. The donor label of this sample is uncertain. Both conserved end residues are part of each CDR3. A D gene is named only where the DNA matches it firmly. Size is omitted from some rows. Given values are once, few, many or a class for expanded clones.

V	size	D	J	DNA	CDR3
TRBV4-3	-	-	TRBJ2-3	TGCGCCAGCAGCCAAGATCGGGGTTCCACCCACACAGATACGCAGTATTTT	CASSQDRGSTHTDTQYF
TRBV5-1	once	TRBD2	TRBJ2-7	TGCGCCAGCAGCTTGGAATGGGGAGGGTTCGGCTACGAGCAGTACTTC	CASSLEWGGFGYEQYF
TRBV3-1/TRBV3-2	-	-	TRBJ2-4	TGTGCCAGCAGCCAAGATCCTGAAACGGGGGAAGCCAAAAACATTCAGTACTTC	CASSQDPETGEAKNIQYF
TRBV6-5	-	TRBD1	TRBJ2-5	TGTGCCAGCATCAAGACAGGGGTAGAGACCCAGTACTTC	CASIKTGVETQYF
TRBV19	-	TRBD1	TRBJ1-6	TGTGCCAGTAGGACTGGGACAGGGCTTAATTCACCCCTCCACTTT	CASRTGTGLNSPLHF
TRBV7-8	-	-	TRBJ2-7	TGTGCCAGCAGCTTAGATCAGGGGCTCTTCTACGAGCAGTACTTC	CASSLDQGLFYEQYF
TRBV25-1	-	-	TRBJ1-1	TGTGCCAGCAGTGAAGTAGGGGTGAACACTGAAGCTTTCTTT	CASSEVGVNTEAFF
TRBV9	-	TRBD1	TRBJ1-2	TGTGCCAGCAGCGTAGCGTGGACAGGGAATTCGTACACCTTC	CASSVAWTGNSYTF
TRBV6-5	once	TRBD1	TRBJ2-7	TGTGCCAGCAGTTTACAGGGGGGATCCTACGAGCAGTACTTC	CASSLQGGSYEQYF
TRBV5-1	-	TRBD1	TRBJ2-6	TGCGCCAGCAGCTTGGTAGGTGGGACAGGGTCTCACGGGGCCAACGTCCTGACTTTC	CASSLVGGTGSHGANVLTF
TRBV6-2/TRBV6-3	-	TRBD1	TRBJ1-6	TGTGCCAGCAGCATCAGGCAGGGGGCTAATTCACCCCTCCACTTT	CASSIRQGANSPLHF
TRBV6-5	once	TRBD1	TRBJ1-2	TGTGCCAGCAGGACAGGGATTTTAGATGGCTACACCTTC	CASRTGILDGYTF
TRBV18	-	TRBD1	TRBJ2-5	TGTGCCAGCTCACCAGACCTCGGACAGGCGATGCAAGAGACCCAGTACTTC	CASSPDLGQAMQETQYF
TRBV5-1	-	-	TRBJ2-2	TGCGCCAGCAGCTTGGCCCTAGGTGCAATGAACACCGGGGAGCTGTTTTTT	CASSLALGAMNTGELFF
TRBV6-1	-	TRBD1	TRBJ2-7	TGTGCCAGCAGTGAACACATAAGGGGGCGGCCGGGCTACGAGCAGTACTTC	CASSEHIRGRPGYEQYF
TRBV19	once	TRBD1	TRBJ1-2	TGTGCCAGTACCGGGACAGGGTTTTCCTATGGCTACACCTTC	CASTGTGFSYGYTF
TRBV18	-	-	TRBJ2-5	TGTGCCAGCTCACCATCCCCCGGGGTTGGAGAGACCCAGTACTTC	CASSPSPGVGETQYF
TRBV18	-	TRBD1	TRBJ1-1	TGTGCCAGCTCACCACTCCTTGGGACAGGGGGTGCTACTGAAGCTTTCTTT	CASSPLLGTGGATEAFF
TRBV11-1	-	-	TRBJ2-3	TGTGCCAGCAGCGGGCGTGGGACTTTCACAGATACGCAGTATTTT	CASSGRGTFTDTQYF
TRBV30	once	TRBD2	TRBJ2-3	TGTGCCTGGAGTGGGACTAGCCTCACAGATACGCAGTATTTT	CAWSGTSLTDTQYF
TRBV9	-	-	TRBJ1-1	TGTGCCAGCAACGGGGGGCAGATGGACACTGAAGCTTTCTTT	CASNGGQMDTEAFF